What follows describes a single TCR beta chain. The sample originates from a study of blood T cells in healthy people across ages. Donors ranged from roughly 6 to 90 years old and were healthy Caucasians in Russia. Each donor's blood draw was roughly 10 milliliters of peripheral blood. Germline CDR1 and CDR2: DFQATT and SNEGSKA (reference sequence). V shed 1 base and J shed 0 bases, with 16 bases lying between them. The CDR3 sequence is 16 residues long. A second PCR, run for about 7 to 11 cycles, used a sample-barcoded 5' primer plus a J-beta primer mix. From the 5' RACE reads, TCRdb called clonotypes with MiXCR, one entry per CDR3 protein. The data contain over a million distinct CDR3 sequences, almost 25% of them singletons. The sample also formed part of further work on T cells of mothers and their children. From that report: All donors were healthy and Caucasian; they were three mothers and their six children.

The sample consisted of blood. The clonotype originates from a girl aged 2-15 years in good health. The gene calls are TRBV20-1 and TRBJ2-7; D might be TRBD1 (5 bases). This CDR3 reads CSARVNGRASSYEQYF. CDR3 DNA: TGCAGTGCTAGAGTAAACGGCAGGGCAAGCTCCTACGAGCAGTACTTC.